This entry is about one T cell receptor beta chain. Its cognate antigen is unknown. Germline-derived CDR1 and CDR2 are MDHEN and SYDVKM. The V end was cut by 7 bases, the J end by 5 bases, with 10 bases between. The CDR3 totals 12 residues. The data derive from a study of post-analysis software for immune sequencing data. Study overall: Relapsing-remitting, secondary progressive and progressive-relapsing courses of multiple sclerosis were included. Study outcomes and limitations: With TRBV5-6, TRBV5-1 and TRBV20-1 included, about five TRBV segments were more frequent in patients than in controls. Normalized Chao1 diversity in multiple sclerosis patients fell significantly below that of controls.

Libraries were made from TCR beta cDNA, and they carried unique molecular identifiers. TCRdb processed the PCR reads anew with MiXCR; each CDR3 protein has one entry. The profile shows roughly 540,000 distinct CDR3 sequences, 30% to 40% of them singletons. The V call is TRBV28, the J call TRBJ2-3; D gene ambiguous. The sequence was obtained from a girl under 18 with multiple sclerosis. Sequencing used blood. The DNA of the CDR3 is TGTGCCAGCAACTGGGGAAGAGATACGCAGTATTTT. Its translation: CASNWGRDTQYF.